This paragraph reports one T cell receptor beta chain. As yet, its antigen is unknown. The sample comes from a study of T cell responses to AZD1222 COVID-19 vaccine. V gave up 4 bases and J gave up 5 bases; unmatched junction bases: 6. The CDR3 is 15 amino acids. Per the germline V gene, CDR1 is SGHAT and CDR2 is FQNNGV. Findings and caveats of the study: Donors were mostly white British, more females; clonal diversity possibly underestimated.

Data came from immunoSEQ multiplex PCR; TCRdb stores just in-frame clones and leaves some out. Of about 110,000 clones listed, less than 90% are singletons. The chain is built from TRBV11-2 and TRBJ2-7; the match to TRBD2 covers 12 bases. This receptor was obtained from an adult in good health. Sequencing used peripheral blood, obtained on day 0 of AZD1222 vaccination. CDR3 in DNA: TGTGCCAGCAGCTCCTTGACTAGCGGGAGCCACGAGCAGTACTTC. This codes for CASSSLTSGSHEQYF.